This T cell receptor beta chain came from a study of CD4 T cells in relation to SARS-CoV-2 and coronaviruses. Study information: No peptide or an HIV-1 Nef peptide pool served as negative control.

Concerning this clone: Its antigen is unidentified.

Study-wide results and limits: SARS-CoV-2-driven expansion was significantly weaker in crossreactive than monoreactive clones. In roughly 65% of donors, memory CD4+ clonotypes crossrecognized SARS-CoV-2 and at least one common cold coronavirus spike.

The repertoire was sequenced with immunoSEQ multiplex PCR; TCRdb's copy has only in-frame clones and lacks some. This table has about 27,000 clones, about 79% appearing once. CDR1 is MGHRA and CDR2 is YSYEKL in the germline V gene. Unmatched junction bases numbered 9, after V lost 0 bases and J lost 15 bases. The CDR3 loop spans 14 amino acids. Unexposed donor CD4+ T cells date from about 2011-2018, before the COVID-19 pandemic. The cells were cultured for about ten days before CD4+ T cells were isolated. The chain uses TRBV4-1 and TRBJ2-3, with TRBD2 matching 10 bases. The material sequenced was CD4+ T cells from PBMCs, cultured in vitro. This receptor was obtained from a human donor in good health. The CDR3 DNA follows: TGCGCCAGCAGCCAAGACCCAGCGGGGGGGCGGTATTATTTT. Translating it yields CASSQDPAGGRYYF.